What follows are 26 T cell receptor beta chains derived from one specimen sequenced in a study of spatial heterogeneity in lung cancer. Antigen specificity for these receptors is unknown. The time point denotes: sample taken at primary tumor resection. Whole-study findings and limits: Expanded intratumoral alpha and beta TCR counts tracked tumor mutation counts.

In TCRdb, the 5' RACE reads were re-called with MiXCR into one record per CDR3 protein. The repertoire holds 4,500 to 7,000 distinct CDR3 sequences, with about 5.3% as singletons. Sequenced material: lung tumor tissue, taken at surgery. The receptors were sampled from a male donor with early-stage non-small cell lung cancer.

By share of the sample, this clonotype is medium-sized. The chain has TRBV6-5 and TRBJ1-3, with D unresolved. V was clipped by 5 bases and J by 4 bases, with 9 bases between them. Per the germline V gene, CDR1 is MNHEY and CDR2 is SVGAGI. This CDR3 contains 13 residues. The CDR3 loop is CASSLLSGNTIYF. CDR3 DNA: TGTGCCAGCAGTCTCCTTTCCGGAAACACCATATATTTT.

This clonotype was picked up many times. V and J are TRBV2 and TRBJ1-5; D is ambiguous. CDR3 length: 14 amino acids. V gave up 3 bases and J gave up 0 bases, with 6 bases separating them. Germline V gene lookup returns CDR1 SNHLY and CDR2 FYNNEI. The DNA for the CDR3 is TGTGCCAGCAGTGACAGCTATAGCAATCAGCCCCAGCATTTT. Translation gives CASSDSYSNQPQHF.

This sequence joins TRBV11-2 and TRBJ2-2; TRBD2 agrees at 7 bases. The CDR3 has 15 residues. The ends lost 3 bases at V and 2 bases at J; junction bases unmatched: 3. CDR1 and CDR2 (germline): SGHAT, FQNNGV. Here the CDR3 reads CASSLSGINTGELFF. The CDR3 bases are TGTGCCAGCAGCTTGAGCGGGATTAACACCGGGGAGCTGTTTTTT. Variable domain in full (rest from reference TRBV11-2 and TRBJ2-2): EAGVAQSPRYKIIEKRQSVAFWCNPISGHATLYWYQQILGQGPKLLIQFQNNGVVDDSQLPKDRFSAERLKGVDSTLKIQPAKLEDSAVYLCASSLSGINTGELFFGEGSRLTVL.

This clonotype was seen at least ten times. V is TRBV4-3 and J is TRBJ2-7, with D perhaps assigned TRBD1 or TRBD2 (5 bases each). With 8 bases removed from V and 2 bases from J, the gap between germline ends came to 13 bases. Per the germline V gene, CDR1 is LGHNA and CDR2 is YSLEER. This CDR3 has 13 amino acids. CDR3 in DNA: TGCGCCAGCGGCCGGGACCTCGCCTACGAGCAGTACTTC. Its translation: CASGRDLAYEQYF.

The V and J genes are TRBV7-2 and TRBJ2-7; 7 nucleotides align to TRBD1. From germline, CDR1 is SGHTA and CDR2 FQGNSA. CDR3 length: 15 residues. V was pared by 5 bases and J by 3 bases, with 10 bases of the junction left unmatched. The CDR3 DNA is TGTGCCAGCAGCCGGGAAGGGACAGTGGTCTACGAGCAGTACTTC. It encodes CASSREGTVVYEQYF.

This clonotype was seen many times. The chain is built from TRBV5-4 and TRBJ2-3, with D possibly being TRBD2 (7 bases). V dropped 4 bases and J dropped 1 base, with 16 bases sitting between them. The CDR3 loop spans 16 amino acids. Germline values: CDR1 SGHNT, CDR2 YYREEE (reference sequence). The CDR3 sequence: CASSGGGRGRTDTQYF. Here the CDR3 DNA reads TGTGCCAGCAGCGGAGGAGGGCGGGGGCGCACAGATACGCAGTATTTT.

V usage is TRBV12-3 or TRBV12-4 and J usage is TRBJ2-5; D is possibly TRBD1 (5 bases). V gave up 7 bases and J gave up 4 bases, with 16 bases separating them. The CDR3 is made up of 14 amino acids. CDR3 coding DNA: TGTGCCAGCACCGACGGTCGTGGGGCAGAGACCCAGTACTTC. This sequence encodes CASTDGRGAETQYF.

By proportion, this clonotype is medium-sized. The chain uses TRBV20-1 and TRBJ1-6, with 9 bases that match TRBD1. V trimming: 6 bases; J trimming: 4 bases; junction bases outside the gene matches: 7. Germline CDR1 and CDR2: DFQATT and SNEGSKA (reference sequence). The CDR3 consists of 15 residues. CDR3 DNA: TGCAGTGCCCACAGGGGACAGGGATATAATTCACCCCTCCACTTT. Translation gives CSAHRGQGYNSPLHF.

There are many counts of this clonotype. The chain couples TRBV9 to TRBJ2-3; D remains unclear. Deletions cut 0 bases from V and 4 bases from J, with 9 bases between. CDR1 is SGDLS, CDR2 YYNGEE, per germline. The CDR3 has 14 residues. CDR3 coding DNA: TGTGCCAGCAGCGTAGTTATCGGTGCAGATACGCAGTATTTT. It specifies CASSVVIGADTQYF.

The chain is built from TRBV9 and TRBJ1-1; 7 bases fit TRBD1. Looked up from germline, CDR1 is SGDLS and CDR2 is YYNGEE. V was pared by 4 bases and J by 1 base, with 4 bases of the junction left unmatched. The CDR3 length is 14 residues. Here the CDR3 reads CASSPGTANTEAFF. The CDR3 DNA reads as TGTGCCAGCAGCCCCGGGACAGCGAACACTGAAGCTTTCTTT.

This clonotype was seen many times. The V call is TRBV10-2, the J call TRBJ2-1; 7 nucleotides match TRBD2. V trimming: 7 bases; J trimming: 7 bases; junction bases outside the gene matches: 16. Per the germline V gene, CDR1 is WSHSY and CDR2 is SAAADI. The CDR3 sequence is 16 residues long. CDR3 region: CASNAGGALARNEQFF. The CDR3 DNA reads TGCGCCAGCAATGCCGGAGGCGCACTAGCGAGGAATGAGCAGTTCTTC.

This CDR3 is CASSEVGSEQYF. DNA for the CDR3: TGTGCCAGCAGTGAGGTCGGAAGTGAGCAGTACTTC. The chain combines TRBV25-1 with TRBJ2-7; D uncertain. Trimming cost V 3 bases and J 7 bases, with 10 bases left between them. CDR1 and CDR2 from the germline V gene are MGHDK and SYGVNS. The CDR3 is 12 amino acids.

This clonotype was found a few times. V gene TRBV19 combines with J gene TRBJ1-6; 9 nucleotides align to TRBD1. The trim removed 6 bases at V and 8 bases at J, leaving 5 bases unmatched. Germline loops: CDR1 LNHDA, CDR2 SQIVND (reference sequence). This CDR3 region has 14 residues. The CDR3 region has the DNA TGTGCCAGTAGCCCACAGGGGGCTGATTCACCCCTCCACTTT. Translating gives CASSPQGADSPLHF.

This clonotype ranks as medium-sized (0.01 to 0.1%). The chain combines TRBV27 with TRBJ1-4; no clear D gene. CDR3 length equals 16 residues. V was cut by 0 bases and J by 1 base, with 9 bases left in between. Looked up from germline, CDR1 is MNHEY and CDR2 is SMNVEV (reference sequence). CDR3 region: CASSLSGMGTNEKLFF. Written as DNA, the CDR3 is TGTGCCAGCAGTTTATCAGGAATGGGAACTAATGAAAAACTGTTTTTT.

This clonotype was detected many times. The rearrangement joins TRBV15 to TRBJ2-5; D might be TRBD1 or TRBD2, each matching 5 bases. CDR1 LNHNV and CDR2 YYDKDF come from the germline V gene (reference sequence). Trimming cost V 3 bases and J 2 bases, with 10 bases left between them. The CDR3 has 14 amino acids. CDR3 protein: CATSSRDGQETQYF. Written as DNA, the CDR3 is TGTGCCACCAGCAGCCGGGACGGACAAGAGACCCAGTACTTC.

In its sample, this clonotype was seen many times. V usage is TRBV5-6 and J usage is TRBJ2-2; D remains unclear. The CDR3 contains 12 residues. Germline CDR1 is SGHDT and CDR2 is YYEEEE. Trimming pared 4 bases from V and 7 bases from J, leaving 8 bases between. CDR3 sequence: CASSHTLGELFF. In DNA form, the CDR3 reads TGTGCCAGCAGCCATACCCTCGGGGAGCTGTTTTTT.

The genes are TRBV7-2 and TRBJ2-7; maybe TRBD2 (6 bases). This CDR3 contains 15 residues. V was cut by 1 base and J by 3 bases, with 13 bases left in between. Germline loops: CDR1 SGHTA, CDR2 FQGNSA. The CDR3 bases are TGTGCCAGCAGCTTAGAGGTGGGGCGGGGCTACGAGCAGTACTTC. Protein: CASSLEVGRGYEQYF.

By proportion, this clonotype is medium-sized (0.01 to 0.1%). V gene TRBV7-6 combines with J gene TRBJ1-1, with no clear D. The CDR3 extends over 13 amino acids. V was shortened by 1 base and J by 5 bases, with 8 bases between the two germline ends. CDR1 and CDR2 (germline): SGHVS, FNYEAQ. The CDR3: CASSLGESTEAFF. The DNA of the CDR3 is TGTGCCAGCAGCTTAGGAGAGAGTACTGAAGCTTTCTTT.

The chain employs TRBV7-2 and TRBJ1-5, with D unclear. This CDR3 has 13 residues. Germline loops: CDR1 SGHTA, CDR2 FQGNSA. The V end lost 8 bases, the J end lost 8 bases, and 16 bases lay between the germline ends. CDR3 DNA sequence: TGTGCCAGCGGAGGGTCTGGGAGTAAGCCCCAGCATTTT. It translates to CASGGSGSKPQHF.

The table lists this clonotype with many counts. The chain carries TRBV6-6 and TRBJ2-7; D might be TRBD2 (5 bases). V was cut by 5 bases and J by 3 bases, with 14 bases left in between. From germline, CDR1 is MNHNY and CDR2 SVGAGI (reference sequence). The CDR3 runs to 14 residues. The CDR3, as DNA: TGTGCCAGCAGTCCCTTGACGGGGAGCTACGAGCAGTACTTC. Translation gives CASSPLTGSYEQYF.

This clonotype was observed many times. V gene TRBV5-1 combines with J gene TRBJ1-4; 9 bases align to TRBD1. The CDR3 spans 14 residues. The germline CDR1 and CDR2 sequences are SGHRS and YFSETQ. Trimming at V came to 4 bases and at J to 12 bases, leaving 10 bases not matched to a gene. CDR3 region: CASSVRDREGELFF. The CDR3 nucleotides read TGCGCCAGCAGCGTCCGGGACAGGGAAGGAGAACTGTTTTTT.

This clonotype is classed as medium-sized. J is TRBJ2-7 and V is TRBV6-1; 9 bases agree with TRBD1. The CDR3 sequence is 15 residues long. Germline trimming cut 2 bases from V and 3 bases from J; bases unmatched to any gene: 5. Looked up from germline, CDR1 is MNHNS and CDR2 is SASEGT. CDR3 nucleotides: TGTGCCAGCAGTGAAAGTGGGACAGGGATCTACGAGCAGTACTTC. Its protein is CASSESGTGIYEQYF.

This clonotype came up many times. The V gene is TRBV18, the J gene TRBJ2-1, with 11 bases that match TRBD1. CDR1 is KGHSH, CDR2 LQKENI, per germline. V was pared by 3 bases and J by 4 bases, with 8 bases of the junction left unmatched. This CDR3 has 17 residues. CDR3: CASSPRTGGLGYNEQFF. For the CDR3, the DNA is TGTGCCAGCTCACCCAGGACAGGGGGCCTGGGTTACAATGAGCAGTTCTTC.

This clonotype was seen a few times. The chain carries TRBV6-7 and TRBJ2-5; D unclear. TRBV6-7 is an ORF, with its function uncertain. This CDR3 is built from 12 residues. Deletions cut 2 bases from V and 5 bases from J, with 6 bases between. DNA of the CDR3: TGTGCCAGCAGTTACAGAGGCGAGACCCAGTACTTC. Translated: CASSYRGETQYF.

This clonotype ranks as medium-sized. The rearrangement uses TRBV6-1 and TRBJ2-7; 8 positions match TRBD1. CDR1 is MNHNS, CDR2 SASEGT, per germline. The V segment lost 5 bases and the J segment 2 bases; nucleotides outside the gene matches: 5. The CDR3 is 14 amino acids. CDR3 protein: CASSPRQGPYEQYF. The CDR3 nucleotides are TGTGCCAGCAGTCCCAGACAGGGGCCCTACGAGCAGTACTTC.

Many counts were recorded for this clonotype. This chain uses TRBV7-6 with TRBJ1-5; D may be TRBD1 (6 bases). The V end was cut by 3 bases, the J end by 0 bases, with 6 bases between. This CDR3 region has 14 residues. Per the germline V gene, CDR1 is SGHVS and CDR2 is FNYEAQ. CDR3 sequence (DNA): TGTGCCAGCAGCTTGGACAGTAGCAATCAGCCCCAGCATTTT. Its translation: CASSLDSSNQPQHF.